This T cell receptor (beta chain) was obtained from a study of cytomegalovirus exposure and HLA in healthy donors. The primer mix had 60 Vbeta and 13 Jbeta primers. Generated by immunoSEQ multiplex PCR, the TCRdb table keeps only in-frame clones and is missing some. This sample contains under 200,000 clones. To note about this clone: Antigen specificity is unknown.

The germline V and J ends were trimmed by 3 bases and 0 bases, with 16 bases remaining between them. The CDR3 has 17 amino acids. Overall study results and limits: It was assumed in the presence/absence analyses that sequencing depth was roughly uniform across donors. Later analysis suggested most CMV-associated TCR beta chains were HLA-restricted. Some public TCRs appeared in many individuals, while most sequences were rare. It emerged from a later analysis that several of the most significant clusters appeared to be linked to common viral pathogens.

Sequenced sample: PBMCs. The V and J genes are TRBV5-3 and TRBJ2-1; D not certain. TRBV5-3 is reported as an ORF; its role is uncertain. This sequence was found in a young woman in good health and CMV-seropositive. The CDR3 region has the DNA TGTGCCAGAAGCTGCGACGGAAGCCCTAGCTCCTACAATGAGCAGTTCTTC. Translated: CARSCDGSPSSYNEQFF.